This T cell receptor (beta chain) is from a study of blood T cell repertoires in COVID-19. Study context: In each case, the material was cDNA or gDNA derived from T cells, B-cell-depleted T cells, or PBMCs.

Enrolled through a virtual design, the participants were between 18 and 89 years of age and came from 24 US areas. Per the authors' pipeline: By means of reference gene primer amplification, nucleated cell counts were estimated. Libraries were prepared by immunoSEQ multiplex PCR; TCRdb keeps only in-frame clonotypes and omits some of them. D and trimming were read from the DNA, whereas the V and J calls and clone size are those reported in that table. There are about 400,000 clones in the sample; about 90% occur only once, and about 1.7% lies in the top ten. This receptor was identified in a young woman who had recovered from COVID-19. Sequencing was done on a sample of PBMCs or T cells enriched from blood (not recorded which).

CDR3 sequence (DNA): TGTGCCAGCAGAACAGGGGGCGCGATGAGTGAAAAACTGTTTTTT. This encodes CASRTGGAMSEKLFF. The chain couples TRBV18 to TRBJ1-4, with TRBD1 matching 9 bases. Germline CDR1 and CDR2: KGHSH and LQKENI. The ends lost 8 bases at V and 7 bases at J; junction bases unmatched: 11. The CDR3 spans 15 residues.